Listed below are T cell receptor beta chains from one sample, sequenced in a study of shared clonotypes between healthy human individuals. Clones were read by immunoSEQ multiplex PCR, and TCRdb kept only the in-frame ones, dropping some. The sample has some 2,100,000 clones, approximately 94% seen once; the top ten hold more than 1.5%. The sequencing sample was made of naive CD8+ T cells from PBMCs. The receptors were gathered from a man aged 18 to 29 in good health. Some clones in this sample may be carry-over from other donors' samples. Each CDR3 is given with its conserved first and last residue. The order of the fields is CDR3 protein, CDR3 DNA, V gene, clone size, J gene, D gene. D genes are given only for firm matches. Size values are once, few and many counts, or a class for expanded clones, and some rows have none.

CASSLGGHMNTEAFF TGTGCCAGCAGCTTGGGGGGACACATGAACACTGAAGCTTTCTTT TRBV11-2 - TRBJ1-1 -
CASSLGDLRSSYNEQFF TGTGCCAGCAGTTTAGGAGATCTGAGAAGCTCCTACAATGAGCAGTTCTTC TRBV28 - TRBJ2-1 -
CASSIGAPPYEQYF TGTGCCAGTAGTATTGGCGCCCCGCCCTACGAGCAGTACTTC TRBV19 once TRBJ2-7 -
CASSEEAQNYGYTF TGTGCCAGCAGCGAAGAGGCGCAGAACTATGGCTACACCTTC TRBV2 - TRBJ1-2 -
CASSPTSGYEQYF TGTGCCAGCAGTCCTACTAGCGGGTACGAGCAGTACTTC TRBV11-3 - TRBJ2-7 TRBD2
CAWRGRENEQFF TGTGCCTGGAGGGGGCGGGAGAATGAGCAGTTCTTC TRBV30 - TRBJ2-1 TRBD2
CASSLGGLYEQYF TGCGCCAGCAGCTTAGGGGGACTCTACGAGCAGTACTTC TRBV5-1 - TRBJ2-7 -
CASSEGLAVSYEQYF TGTGCCAGCAGTGAAGGGCTAGCGGTTTCCTACGAGCAGTACTTC TRBV6-1 once TRBJ2-7 TRBD2
CSSLTGGGEAFF TGCAGCAGTCTAACAGGGGGCGGTGAAGCTTTCTTT TRBV29-1 - TRBJ1-1 TRBD1
CASAVVGGNQPQHF TGTGCCAGCGCGGTTGTGGGGGGCAATCAGCCCCAGCATTTT TRBV27 - TRBJ1-5 -
CASSARGMNTEAFF TGTGCCAGTAGTGCCAGGGGAATGAACACTGAAGCTTTCTTT TRBV19 few TRBJ1-1 -
CAWRGQGGREQYF TGTGCCTGGAGGGGCCAGGGAGGGCGCGAGCAGTACTTC TRBV30 - TRBJ2-7 TRBD2
CASTSLQTATSSTDTQYF TGTGCCAGCACCTCCCTCCAGACAGCCACTTCTAGCACAGATACGCAGTATTTT TRBV28 - TRBJ2-3 -
CASSYPFGGEMNTEAFF TGCGCCAGCAGCTACCCCTTTGGAGGGGAAATGAACACTGAAGCTTTCTTT TRBV4-1 - TRBJ1-1 -
CAPPVRTGLSYEQYF TGTGCCCCCCCAGTACGGACAGGGCTCTCCTACGAGCAGTACTTC TRBV27 once TRBJ2-7 TRBD1
CASSLGTSEQFF TGTGCCAGCAGCTTGGGGACGAGTGAGCAGTTCTTC TRBV11-2 - TRBJ2-1 -
CASSPRDEPNTEAFF TGCGCCAGCAGCCCCCGGGACGAACCGAACACTGAAGCTTTCTTT TRBV4-1 - TRBJ1-1 -